One and the same sample provided the 3 T cell receptor beta chains below, sequenced in a study of cytomegalovirus exposure and HLA in healthy donors. In the PCR, 60 Vbeta and 13 Jbeta primers were used. This table comes from immunoSEQ multiplex PCR, and its TCRdb copy is limited to in-frame clones, with some not included. The repertoire holds approximately 110,000 clones, with 80% as singletons. The sequenced material came from PBMCs. The receptors here all came from a man aged 50-60 years in good health and CMV-seronegative.

On this clone: At one end, the junction sequence differs from germline, possibly due to a read error. The chain uses TRBV20-1 and TRBJ2-3; TRBD2 might be the D (5 bases). CDR3 length equals 11 residues. Germline lookup yields CDR1 DFQATT and CDR2 SNEGSKA (reference sequence). DNA of the CDR3: TGCAGTGCTAGAGATCACGGGATCGGGGATTTT. Translation gives CSARDHGIGDF.

For the CDR3, the DNA is TGTGCCAGCAGCTTGATGTCGTCACTAGCAGGGGATACGCAGTATTTT. It is translated as CASSLMSSLAGDTQYF. This chain uses TRBV7-2 with TRBJ2-3; maybe TRBD2 (6 bases). Germline CDR1 SGHTA, CDR2 FQGNSA. This CDR3 has 16 residues. Trimming cost V 3 bases and J 6 bases, with 19 bases left between them.

The V gene is TRBV7-6, the J gene TRBJ2-3; 8 positions agree with TRBD2. The V segment lost 2 bases and the J segment 5 bases; nucleotides outside the gene matches: 6. Germline V gene data show CDR1 as SGHVS and CDR2 as FNYEAQ. The CDR3 runs 15 residues. This CDR3 reads CASSLNGRAGDTQYF. The CDR3, as DNA: TGTGCCAGCAGCTTAAACGGGAGGGCGGGAGATACGCAGTATTTT.